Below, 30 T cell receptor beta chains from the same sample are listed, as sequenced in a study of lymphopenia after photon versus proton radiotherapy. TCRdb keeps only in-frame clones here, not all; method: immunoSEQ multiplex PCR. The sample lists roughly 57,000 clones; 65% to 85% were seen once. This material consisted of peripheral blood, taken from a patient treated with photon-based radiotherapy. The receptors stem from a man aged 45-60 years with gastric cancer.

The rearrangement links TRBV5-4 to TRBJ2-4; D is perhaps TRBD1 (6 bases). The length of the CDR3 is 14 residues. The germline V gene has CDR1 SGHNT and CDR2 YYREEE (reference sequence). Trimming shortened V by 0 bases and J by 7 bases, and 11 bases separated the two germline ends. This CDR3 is CASSLENQGNIQYF. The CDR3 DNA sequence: TGTGCCAGCAGCTTGGAAAACCAGGGGAACATTCAGTACTTC.

The CDR3 here is CASSYSTVGQPQHF. CDR3 nucleotide sequence: TGTGCCAGCAGTTACTCGACGGTTGGCCAGCCCCAGCATTTT. The V call is TRBV6-6, the J call TRBJ1-5; the D is unclear. Between the trimmed V and J ends, which lost 0 bases and 7 bases, there was a span of 10 bases. Germline assignment: CDR1 MNHNY and CDR2 SVGAGI (reference sequence). CDR3 length: 14 amino acids.

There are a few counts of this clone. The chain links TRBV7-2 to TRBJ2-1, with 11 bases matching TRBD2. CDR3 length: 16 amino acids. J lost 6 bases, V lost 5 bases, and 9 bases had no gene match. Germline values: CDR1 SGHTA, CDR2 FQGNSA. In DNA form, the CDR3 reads TGTGCCAGCAGCCCAGCAACTAGCGGGGGATTCAATGAGCAGTTCTTC. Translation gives CASSPATSGGFNEQFF.

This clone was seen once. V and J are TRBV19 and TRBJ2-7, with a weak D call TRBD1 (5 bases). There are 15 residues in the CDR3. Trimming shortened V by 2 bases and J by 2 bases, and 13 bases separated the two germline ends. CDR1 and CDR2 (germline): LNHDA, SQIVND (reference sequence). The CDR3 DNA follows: TGTGCCAGTAGTATAACCAGGGAAAGAACCTACGAGCAGTACTTC. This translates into CASSITRERTYEQYF.

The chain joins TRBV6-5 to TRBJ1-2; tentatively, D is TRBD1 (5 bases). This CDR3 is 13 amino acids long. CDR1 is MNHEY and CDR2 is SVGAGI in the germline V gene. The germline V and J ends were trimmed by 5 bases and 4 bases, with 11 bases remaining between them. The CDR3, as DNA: TGTGCCAGCAGTACCGACAGAAGCTATGGCTACACCTTC. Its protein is CASSTDRSYGYTF.

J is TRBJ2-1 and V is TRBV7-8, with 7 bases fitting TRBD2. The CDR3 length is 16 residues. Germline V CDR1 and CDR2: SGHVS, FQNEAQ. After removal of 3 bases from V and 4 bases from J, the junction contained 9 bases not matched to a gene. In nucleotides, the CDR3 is TGTGCCAGCAGCTTTTACGCGGGAGTTTTTTACAATGAGCAGTTCTTC. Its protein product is CASSFYAGVFYNEQFF. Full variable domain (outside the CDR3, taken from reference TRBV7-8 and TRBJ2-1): GAGVSQSPRYKVAKRGQDVALRCDPISGHVSLFWYQQALGQGPEFLTYFQNEAQLDKSGLPSDRFFAERPEGSVSTLKIQRTQQEDSAVYLCASSFYAGVFYNEQFFGPGTRLTVL.

CDR3 bases: TGTGCCAGCAGCCGAGAAAACTATGGCTACACCTTC. It yields the protein CASSRENYGYTF. The chain recombines TRBV7-2 with TRBJ1-2; no reliable D call. The length of the CDR3 is 12 residues. The germline CDR1 and CDR2 sequences are SGHTA and FQGNSA. With 5 bases removed from V and 2 bases from J, the gap between germline ends came to 6 bases.

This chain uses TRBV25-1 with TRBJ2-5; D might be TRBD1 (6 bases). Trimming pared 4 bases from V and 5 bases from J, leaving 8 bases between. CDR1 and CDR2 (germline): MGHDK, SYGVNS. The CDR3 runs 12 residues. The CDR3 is CASSGRGETQYF. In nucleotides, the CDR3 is TGTGCCAGCAGTGGCAGGGGCGAGACCCAGTACTTC.

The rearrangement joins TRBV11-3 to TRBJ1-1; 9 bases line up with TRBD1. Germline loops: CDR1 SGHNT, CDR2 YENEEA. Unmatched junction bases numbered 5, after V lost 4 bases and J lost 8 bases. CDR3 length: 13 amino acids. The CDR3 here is CASSSRTGAEAFF. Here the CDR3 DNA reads TGTGCCAGCAGCTCTAGGACAGGGGCAGAAGCTTTCTTT.

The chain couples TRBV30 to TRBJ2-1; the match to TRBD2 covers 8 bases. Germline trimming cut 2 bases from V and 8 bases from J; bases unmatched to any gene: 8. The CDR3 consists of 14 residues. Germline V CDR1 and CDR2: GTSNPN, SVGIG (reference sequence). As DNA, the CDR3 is TGTGCCTGGAGTCCCTGGACTAGCCTCCATGAGCAGTTCTTC. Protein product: CAWSPWTSLHEQFF.

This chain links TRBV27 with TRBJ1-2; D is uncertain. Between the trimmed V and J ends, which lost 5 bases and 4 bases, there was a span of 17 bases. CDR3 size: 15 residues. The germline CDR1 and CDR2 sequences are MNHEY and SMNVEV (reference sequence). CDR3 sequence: CASSQTAPPLYGYTF. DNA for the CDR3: TGTGCCAGCAGTCAAACAGCGCCGCCGCTCTATGGCTACACCTTC.

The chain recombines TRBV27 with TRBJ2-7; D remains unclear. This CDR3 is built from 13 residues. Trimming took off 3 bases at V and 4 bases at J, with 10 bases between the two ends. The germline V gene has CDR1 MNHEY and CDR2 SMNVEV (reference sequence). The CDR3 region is CASSFTEGYEQYF. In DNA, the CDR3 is TGTGCCAGCAGTTTCACCGAAGGGTACGAGCAGTACTTC.

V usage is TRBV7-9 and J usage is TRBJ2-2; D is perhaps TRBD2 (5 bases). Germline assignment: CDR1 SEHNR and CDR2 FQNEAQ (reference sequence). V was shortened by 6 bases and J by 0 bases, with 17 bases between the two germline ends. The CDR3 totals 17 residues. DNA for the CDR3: TGTGCCAGCAGGAGTGGAATGGGAGCCACGAACACCGGGGAGCTGTTTTTT. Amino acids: CASRSGMGATNTGELFF.

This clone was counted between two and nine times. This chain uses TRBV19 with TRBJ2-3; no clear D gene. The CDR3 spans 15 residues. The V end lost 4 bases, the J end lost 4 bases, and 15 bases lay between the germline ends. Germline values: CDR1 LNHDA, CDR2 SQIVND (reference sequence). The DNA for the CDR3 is TGTGCCAGTAGTACTTTAGCAGCTGGGGCAGATACGCAGTATTTT. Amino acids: CASSTLAAGADTQYF.

CDR3: CASSLRAGGNQPQHF. DNA for the CDR3: TGTGCCAGCAGTTTAAGGGCAGGAGGCAATCAGCCCCAGCATTTT. J is TRBJ1-5 and V is TRBV28; D remains unclear. Germline V gene lookup returns CDR1 MDHEN and CDR2 SYDVKM. CDR3 length: 15 amino acids. V was pared by 2 bases and J by 2 bases, with 10 bases between.

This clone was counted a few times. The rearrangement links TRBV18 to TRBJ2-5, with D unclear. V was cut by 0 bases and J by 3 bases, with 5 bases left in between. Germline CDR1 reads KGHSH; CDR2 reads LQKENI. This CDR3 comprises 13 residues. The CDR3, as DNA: TGTGCCAGCTCACCACCGAGCAAAGAGACCCAGTACTTC. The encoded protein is CASSPPSKETQYF.

CDR3 sequence reads: CSASINTEAFF. In DNA form, the CDR3 reads TGCAGTGCTAGTATAAACACTGAAGCTTTCTTT. V and J are TRBV20-1 and TRBJ1-1; D ambiguous. CDR1 is DFQATT, CDR2 SNEGSKA, per germline (reference sequence). V gave up 3 bases and J gave up 2 bases, with 4 bases separating them. The CDR3 sequence is 11 residues long.

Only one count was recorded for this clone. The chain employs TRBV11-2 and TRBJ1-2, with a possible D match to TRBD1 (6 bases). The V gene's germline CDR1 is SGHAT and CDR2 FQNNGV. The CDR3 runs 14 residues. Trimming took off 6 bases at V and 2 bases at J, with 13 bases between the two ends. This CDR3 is CASRLGGVNYGYTF. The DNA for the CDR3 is TGTGCCAGCAGACTAGGGGGGGTGAACTATGGCTACACCTTC.

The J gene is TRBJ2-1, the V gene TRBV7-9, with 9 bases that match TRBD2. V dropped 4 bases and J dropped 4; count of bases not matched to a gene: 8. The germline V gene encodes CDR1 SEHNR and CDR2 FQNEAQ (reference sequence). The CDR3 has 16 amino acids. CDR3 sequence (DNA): TGTGCCAGCAGCTCTAGTACTAGCGGGTTGTACAATGAGCAGTTCTTC. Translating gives CASSSSTSGLYNEQFF.

The CDR3 sequence: CASSRGFQETQYF. In DNA, the CDR3 is TGTGCCAGCAGCCGAGGTTTCCAAGAGACCCAGTACTTC. V is TRBV6-5 and J is TRBJ2-5; D unresolved. Per the germline V gene, CDR1 is MNHEY and CDR2 is SVGAGI. The CDR3 runs to 13 residues. Trimming cost V 6 bases and J 1 base, with 9 bases left between them.

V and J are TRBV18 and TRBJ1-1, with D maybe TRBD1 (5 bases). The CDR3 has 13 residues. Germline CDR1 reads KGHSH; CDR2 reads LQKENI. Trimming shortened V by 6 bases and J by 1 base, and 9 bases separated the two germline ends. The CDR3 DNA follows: TGTGCCAGCTCTCTCGACAGGAACACTGAAGCTTTCTTT. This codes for CASSLDRNTEAFF.

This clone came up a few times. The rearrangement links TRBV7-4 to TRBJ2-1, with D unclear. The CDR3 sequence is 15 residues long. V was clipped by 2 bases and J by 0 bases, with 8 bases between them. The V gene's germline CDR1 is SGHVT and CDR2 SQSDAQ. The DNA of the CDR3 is TGTGCCAGCAGCTTAACCCTGAGCTCCTACAATGAGCAGTTCTTC. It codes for CASSLTLSSYNEQFF. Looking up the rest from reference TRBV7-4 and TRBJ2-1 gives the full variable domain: GAGVSQSPRYKVAKRGRDVALRCDSISGHVTLYWYRQTLGQGSEVLTYSQSDAQRDKSGRPSGRFSAERPERSVSTLKIQRTEQGDSAVYLCASSLTLSSYNEQFFGPGTRLTVL.

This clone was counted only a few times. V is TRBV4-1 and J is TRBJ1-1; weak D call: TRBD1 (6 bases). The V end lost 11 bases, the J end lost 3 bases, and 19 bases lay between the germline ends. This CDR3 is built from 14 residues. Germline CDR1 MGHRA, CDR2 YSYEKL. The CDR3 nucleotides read TGCGCCGCCAAAGGGGGTAAGGATGACACTGAAGCTTTCTTT. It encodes CAAKGGKDDTEAFF.

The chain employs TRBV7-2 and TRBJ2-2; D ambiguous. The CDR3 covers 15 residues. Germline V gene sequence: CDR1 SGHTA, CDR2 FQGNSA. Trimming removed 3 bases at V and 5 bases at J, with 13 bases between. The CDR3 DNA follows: TGTGCCAGCAGCTTGGCCCCACAGTCGACCGGGGAGCTGTTTTTT. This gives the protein CASSLAPQSTGELFF.

The CDR3, as DNA: TGTGCCAGCCAAGGCTCCACTGAAGCTTTCTTT. It yields the protein CASQGSTEAFF. The chain uses TRBV19 and TRBJ1-1, with no clear D. Germline V gives CDR1 LNHDA, CDR2 SQIVND (reference sequence). V lost 9 bases and J 4 bases, leaving 9 bases between the germline ends. The CDR3 is 11 amino acids. Based on the CDR3 plus reference TRBV19 and TRBJ1-1, the full variable domain is DGGITQSPKYLFRKEGQNVTLSCEQNLNHDAMYWYRQDPGQGLRLIYYSQIVNDFQKGDIAEGYSVSREKKESFPLTVTSAQKNPTAFYLCASQGSTEAFFGQGTRLTVV.

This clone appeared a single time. The CDR3 here is CAWSVTDTQYF. CDR3 in DNA: TGTGCCTGGAGTGTAACAGATACGCAGTATTTT. The rearrangement links TRBV30 to TRBJ2-3; no clear D. Between the trimmed V and J ends, which lost 0 bases and 3 bases, there was a span of 1 base. Germline V lookup: CDR1 GTSNPN, CDR2 SVGIG (reference sequence). The CDR3 runs 11 residues.

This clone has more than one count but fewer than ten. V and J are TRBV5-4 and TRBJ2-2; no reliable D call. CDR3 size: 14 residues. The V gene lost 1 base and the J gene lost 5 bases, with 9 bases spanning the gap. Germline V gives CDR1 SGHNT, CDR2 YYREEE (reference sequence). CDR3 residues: CASSLFMGTGELFF. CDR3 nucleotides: TGTGCCAGCAGCTTGTTCATGGGGACCGGGGAGCTGTTTTTT.

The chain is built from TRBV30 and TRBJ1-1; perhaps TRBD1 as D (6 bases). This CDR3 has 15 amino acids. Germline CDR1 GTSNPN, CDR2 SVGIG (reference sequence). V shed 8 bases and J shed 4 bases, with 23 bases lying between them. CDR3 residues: CAHNSGDGQGTEAFF. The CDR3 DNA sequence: TGTGCCCACAATTCAGGGGATGGCCAGGGCACTGAAGCTTTCTTT. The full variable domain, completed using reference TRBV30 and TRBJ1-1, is SQTIHQWPATLVQPVGSPLSLECTVEGTSNPNLYWYRQAAGRGLQLLFYSVGIGQISSEVPQNLSASRPQDRQFILSSKKLLLSDSGFYLCAHNSGDGQGTEAFFGQGTRLTVV.

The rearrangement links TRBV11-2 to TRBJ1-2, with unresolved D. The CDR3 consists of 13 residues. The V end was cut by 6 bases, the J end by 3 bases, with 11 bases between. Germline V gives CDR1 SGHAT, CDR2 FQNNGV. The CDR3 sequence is CASRPYGDYGYTF. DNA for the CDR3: TGTGCCAGCAGACCCTACGGGGACTATGGCTACACCTTC.

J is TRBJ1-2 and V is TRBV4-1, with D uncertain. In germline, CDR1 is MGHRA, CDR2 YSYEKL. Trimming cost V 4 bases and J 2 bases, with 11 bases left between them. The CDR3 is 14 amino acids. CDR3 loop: CASSPIGRNYGYTF. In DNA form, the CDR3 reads TGCGCCAGCAGCCCTATCGGGAGGAACTATGGCTACACCTTC.